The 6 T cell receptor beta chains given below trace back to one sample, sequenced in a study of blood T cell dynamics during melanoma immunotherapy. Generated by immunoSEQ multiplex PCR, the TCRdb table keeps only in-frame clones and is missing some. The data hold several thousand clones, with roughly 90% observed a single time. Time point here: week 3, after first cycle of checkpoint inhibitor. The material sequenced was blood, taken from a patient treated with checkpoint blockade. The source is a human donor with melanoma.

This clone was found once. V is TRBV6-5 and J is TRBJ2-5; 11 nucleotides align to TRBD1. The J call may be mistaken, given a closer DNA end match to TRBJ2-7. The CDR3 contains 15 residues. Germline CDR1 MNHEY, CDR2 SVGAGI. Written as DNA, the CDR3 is TGTGCCAGCAGTCCCTCCGGGACAGGGGGCTACGAGCAGTACTTC. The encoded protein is CASSPSGTGGYEQYF.

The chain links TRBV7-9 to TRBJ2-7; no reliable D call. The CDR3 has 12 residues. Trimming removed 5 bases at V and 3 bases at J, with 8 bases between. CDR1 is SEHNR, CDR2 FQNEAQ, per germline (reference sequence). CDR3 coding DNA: TGTGCCAGCAGCCGACAAAGCTACGAGCAGTACTTC. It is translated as CASSRQSYEQYF.

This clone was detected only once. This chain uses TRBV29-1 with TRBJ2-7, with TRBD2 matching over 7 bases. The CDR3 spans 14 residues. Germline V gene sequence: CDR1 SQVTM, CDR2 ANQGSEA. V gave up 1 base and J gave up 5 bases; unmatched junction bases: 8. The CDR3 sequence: CSVEGGSGVDEQYF. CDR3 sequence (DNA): TGCAGCGTTGAAGGGGGGAGCGGGGTGGACGAGCAGTACTTC.

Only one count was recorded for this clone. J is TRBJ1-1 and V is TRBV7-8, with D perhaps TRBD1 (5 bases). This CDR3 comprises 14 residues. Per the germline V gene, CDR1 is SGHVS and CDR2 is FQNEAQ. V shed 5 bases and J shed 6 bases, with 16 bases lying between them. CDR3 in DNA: TGTGCCAGCAGCAAACAGGCACCCCTCCCTGAAGCTTTCTTT. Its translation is CASSKQAPLPEAFF.

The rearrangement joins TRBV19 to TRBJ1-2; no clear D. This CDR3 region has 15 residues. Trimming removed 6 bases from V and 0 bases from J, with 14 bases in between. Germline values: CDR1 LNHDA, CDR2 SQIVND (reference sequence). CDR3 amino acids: CASRDPDRANYGYTF. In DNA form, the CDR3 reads TGTGCCAGTAGGGATCCTGACCGAGCTAACTATGGCTACACCTTC. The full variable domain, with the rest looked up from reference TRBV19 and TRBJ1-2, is DGGITQSPKYLFRKEGQNVTLSCEQNLNHDAMYWYRQDPGQGLRLIYYSQIVNDFQKGDIAEGYSVSREKKESFPLTVTSAQKNPTAFYLCASRDPDRANYGYTFGSGTRLTVV.

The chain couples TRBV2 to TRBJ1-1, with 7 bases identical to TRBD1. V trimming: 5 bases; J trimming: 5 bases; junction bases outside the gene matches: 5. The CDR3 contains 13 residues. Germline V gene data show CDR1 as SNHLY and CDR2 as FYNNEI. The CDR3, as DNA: TGTGCCAGCAGTCGCACAGGGGAAACTGAAGCTTTCTTT. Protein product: CASSRTGETEAFF.